A selection of T cell receptor beta chains follows, all from one sample in a study of T cell responses to AZD1222 COVID-19 vaccine. Data came from immunoSEQ multiplex PCR; TCRdb stores just in-frame clones and leaves some out. This sample has fewer than 150,000 clones, with approximately 90% found just once. The sample here was peripheral blood, taken on day 0 of AZD1222 vaccination. All receptors derive from an adult in good health. Both conserved end residues are part of each CDR3. Each record gives: D gene, clone size, CDR3 length, V gene, J gene, CDR3 DNA, CDR3 protein. A D gene is named only where the DNA matches it firmly. Part of the rows lack a size; the others show once, few, many or a class for expanded clones.

NA	NA	14	TRBV19	TRBJ1-4	TGTGCCAGTAGCCGTGAGACAGCCTCTGAAAAACTGTTTTTT	CASSRETASEKLFF
NA	NA	14	TRBV2	TRBJ1-1	TGTGCCAGCAGGAGGAGGGACGGTAACACTGAAGCTTTCTTT	CASRRRDGNTEAFF
NA	NA	12	TRBV2	TRBJ1-1	TGTGCCAGCGGTCAGGTCTACACTGAAGCTTTCTTT	CASGQVYTEAFF
TRBD1	NA	14	TRBV24-1	TRBJ1-5	TGTGCCACTCAAAGGGGGCCGGGCAATCAGCCCCAGCATTTT	CATQRGPGNQPQHF
TRBD1	NA	18	TRBV5-4	TRBJ2-2	TGTGCCAGCAGCCTCACCGGGACAGGGCCTTTAGGGACCGGGGAGCTGTTTTTT	CASSLTGTGPLGTGELFF
NA	NA	16	TRBV6-1	TRBJ2-2	TGTGCCAGCAGTGAGTCCCCCCCGGCGGTCACCGGGGAGCTGTTTTTT	CASSESPPAVTGELFF
TRBD1	NA	20	TRBV4-2	TRBJ2-6	TGTGCCAGCAGCCAAGATAGGGACAGGGGGCCCGAATCTGGGGCCAACGTCCTGACTTTC	CASSQDRDRGPESGANVLTF
NA	NA	12	TRBV2	TRBJ1-5	TGTGCCAGCAGTGAAGTAGGGAGCCCCCAGCATTTT	CASSEVGSPQHF
TRBD1	NA	15	TRBV5-4	TRBJ2-7	TGTGCCAGCAGCTTCCGGACAGGGAGCTCCTACGAGCAGTACTTC	CASSFRTGSSYEQYF
NA	NA	17	TRBV18	TRBJ1-4	TGTGCCAGCTCCCGAGGACATCTAAGGTTGTCTAATGAAAAACTGTTTTTT	CASSRGHLRLSNEKLFF
NA	NA	12	TRBV7-9	TRBJ1-6	TGTGCCAGCAGCTTACCTAATTCACCCCTCCACTTT	CASSLPNSPLHF
NA	NA	12	TRBV30	TRBJ2-5	TGTGCCTGGAGCGGAGGAGGAGAGACCCAGTACTTC	CAWSGGGETQYF
NA	NA	13	TRBV30	TRBJ1-2	TGTGCCTGGAGGGCAGGGAACTACTATGGCTACACCTTC	CAWRAGNYYGYTF
TRBD1	NA	16	TRBV24-1	TRBJ1-1	TGTGCCACCAGCCTTGAGATGGACAGGGAGAACACTGAAGCTTTCTTT	CATSLEMDRENTEAFF
NA	few	13	TRBV6-5	TRBJ1-5	TGTGCCAGCAGTTACCAGGGTAATCAGCCCCAGCATTTT	CASSYQGNQPQHF